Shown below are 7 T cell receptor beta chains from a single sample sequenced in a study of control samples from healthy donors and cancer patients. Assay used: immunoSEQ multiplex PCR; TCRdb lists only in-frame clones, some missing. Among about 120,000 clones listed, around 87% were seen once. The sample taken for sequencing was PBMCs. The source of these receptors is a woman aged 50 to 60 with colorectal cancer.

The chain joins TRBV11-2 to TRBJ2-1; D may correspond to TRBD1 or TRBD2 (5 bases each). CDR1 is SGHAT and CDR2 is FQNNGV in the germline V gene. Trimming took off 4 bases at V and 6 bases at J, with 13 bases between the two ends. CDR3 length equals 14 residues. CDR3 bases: TGTGCCAGCAGCTGGGACCCTACTCGCAATGAGCAGTTCTTC. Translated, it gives CASSWDPTRNEQFF.

CDR3 DNA: TGTGCCAGTAGTATTCTAGGATCTGGAAACACCATATATTTT. Amino acid sequence: CASSILGSGNTIYF. This rearrangement joins TRBV19 to TRBJ1-3, with no clear D. Germline CDR1 reads LNHDA; CDR2 reads SQIVND (reference sequence). The germline V and J ends were trimmed by 3 bases and 1 base, with 7 bases remaining between them. This CDR3 contains 14 residues.

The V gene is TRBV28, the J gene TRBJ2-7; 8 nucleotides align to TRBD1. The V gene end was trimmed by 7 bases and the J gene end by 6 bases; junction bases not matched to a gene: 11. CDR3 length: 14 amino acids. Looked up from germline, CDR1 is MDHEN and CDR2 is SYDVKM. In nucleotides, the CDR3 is TGTGCCAGCACCAACCTCGGACAGGGTGCCGAGCAGTACTTC. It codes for CASTNLGQGAEQYF.

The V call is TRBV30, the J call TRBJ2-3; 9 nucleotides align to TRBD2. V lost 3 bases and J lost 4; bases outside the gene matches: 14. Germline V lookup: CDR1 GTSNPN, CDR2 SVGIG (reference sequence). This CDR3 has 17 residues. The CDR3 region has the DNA TGTGCCTGGAGGGGGGATCTAGCGGGAAGACAGGCAGATACGCAGTATTTT. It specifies CAWRGDLAGRQADTQYF. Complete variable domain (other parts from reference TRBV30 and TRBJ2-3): SQTIHQWPATLVQPVGSPLSLECTVEGTSNPNLYWYRQAAGRGLQLLFYSVGIGQISSEVPQNLSASRPQDRQFILSSKKLLLSDSGFYLCAWRGDLAGRQADTQYFGPGTRLTVL.

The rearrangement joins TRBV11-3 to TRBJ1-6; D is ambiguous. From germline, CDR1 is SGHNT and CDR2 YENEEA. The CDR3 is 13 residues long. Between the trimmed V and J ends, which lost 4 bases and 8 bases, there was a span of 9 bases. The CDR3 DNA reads TGTGCCAGCAGCTATGTGCGGGATTCACCCCTCCACTTT. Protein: CASSYVRDSPLHF.

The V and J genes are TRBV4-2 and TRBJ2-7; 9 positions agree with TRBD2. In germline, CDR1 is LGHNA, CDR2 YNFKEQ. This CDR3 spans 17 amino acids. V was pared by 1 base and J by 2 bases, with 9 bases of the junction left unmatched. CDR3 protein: CASSQASGNPGTYEQYF. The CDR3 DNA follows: TGTGCCAGCAGCCAAGCTAGCGGGAACCCCGGAACCTACGAGCAGTACTTC.

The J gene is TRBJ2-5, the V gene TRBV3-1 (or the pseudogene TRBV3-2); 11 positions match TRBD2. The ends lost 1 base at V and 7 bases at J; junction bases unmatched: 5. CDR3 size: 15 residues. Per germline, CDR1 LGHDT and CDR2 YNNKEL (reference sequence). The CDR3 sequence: CASSQASGTSGTQYF. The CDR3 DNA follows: TGTGCCAGCAGCCAAGCTTCAGGGACTAGCGGGACCCAGTACTTC.